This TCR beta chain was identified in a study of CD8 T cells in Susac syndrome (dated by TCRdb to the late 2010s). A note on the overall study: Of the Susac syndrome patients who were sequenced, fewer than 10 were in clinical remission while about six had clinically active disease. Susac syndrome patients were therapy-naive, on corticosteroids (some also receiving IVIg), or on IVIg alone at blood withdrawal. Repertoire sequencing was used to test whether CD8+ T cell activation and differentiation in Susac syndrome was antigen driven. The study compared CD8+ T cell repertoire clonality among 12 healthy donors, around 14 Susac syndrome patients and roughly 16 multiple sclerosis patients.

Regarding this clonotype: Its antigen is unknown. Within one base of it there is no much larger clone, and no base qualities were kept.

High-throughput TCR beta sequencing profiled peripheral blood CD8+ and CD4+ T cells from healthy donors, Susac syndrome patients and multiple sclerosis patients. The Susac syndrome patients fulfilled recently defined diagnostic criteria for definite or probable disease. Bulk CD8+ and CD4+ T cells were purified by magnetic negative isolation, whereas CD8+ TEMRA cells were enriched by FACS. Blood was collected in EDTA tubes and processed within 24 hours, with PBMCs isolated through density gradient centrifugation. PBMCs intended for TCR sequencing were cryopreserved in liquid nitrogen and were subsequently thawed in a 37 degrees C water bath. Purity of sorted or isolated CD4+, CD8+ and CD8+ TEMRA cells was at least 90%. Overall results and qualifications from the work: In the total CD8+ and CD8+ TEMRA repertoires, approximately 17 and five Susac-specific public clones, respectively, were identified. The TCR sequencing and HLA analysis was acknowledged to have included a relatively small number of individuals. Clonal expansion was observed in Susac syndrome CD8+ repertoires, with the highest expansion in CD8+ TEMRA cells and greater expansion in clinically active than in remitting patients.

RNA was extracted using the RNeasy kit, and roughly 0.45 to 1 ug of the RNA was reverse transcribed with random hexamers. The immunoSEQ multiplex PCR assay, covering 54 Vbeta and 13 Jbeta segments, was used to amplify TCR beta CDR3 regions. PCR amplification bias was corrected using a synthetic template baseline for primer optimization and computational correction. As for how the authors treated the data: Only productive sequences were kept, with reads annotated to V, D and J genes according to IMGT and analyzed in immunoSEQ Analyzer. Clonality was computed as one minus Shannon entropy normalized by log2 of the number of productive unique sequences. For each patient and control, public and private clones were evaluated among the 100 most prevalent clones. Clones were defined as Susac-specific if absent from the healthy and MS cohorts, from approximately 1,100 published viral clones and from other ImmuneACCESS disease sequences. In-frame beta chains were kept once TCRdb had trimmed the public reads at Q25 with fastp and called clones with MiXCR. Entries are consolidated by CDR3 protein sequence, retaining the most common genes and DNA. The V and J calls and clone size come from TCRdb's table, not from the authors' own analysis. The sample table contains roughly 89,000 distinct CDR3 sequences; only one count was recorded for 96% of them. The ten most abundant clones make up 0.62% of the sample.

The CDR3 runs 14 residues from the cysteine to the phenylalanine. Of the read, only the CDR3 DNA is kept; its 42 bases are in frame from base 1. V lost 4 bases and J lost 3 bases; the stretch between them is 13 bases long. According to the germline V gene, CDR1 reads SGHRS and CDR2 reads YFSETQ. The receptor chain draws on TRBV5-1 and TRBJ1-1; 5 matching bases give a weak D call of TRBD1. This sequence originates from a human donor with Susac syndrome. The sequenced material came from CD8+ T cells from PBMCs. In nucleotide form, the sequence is TGCGCCAGCAGCCCCTTAATGGGGGACACTGAAGCTTTCTTT. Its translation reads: CASSPLMGDTEAFF.